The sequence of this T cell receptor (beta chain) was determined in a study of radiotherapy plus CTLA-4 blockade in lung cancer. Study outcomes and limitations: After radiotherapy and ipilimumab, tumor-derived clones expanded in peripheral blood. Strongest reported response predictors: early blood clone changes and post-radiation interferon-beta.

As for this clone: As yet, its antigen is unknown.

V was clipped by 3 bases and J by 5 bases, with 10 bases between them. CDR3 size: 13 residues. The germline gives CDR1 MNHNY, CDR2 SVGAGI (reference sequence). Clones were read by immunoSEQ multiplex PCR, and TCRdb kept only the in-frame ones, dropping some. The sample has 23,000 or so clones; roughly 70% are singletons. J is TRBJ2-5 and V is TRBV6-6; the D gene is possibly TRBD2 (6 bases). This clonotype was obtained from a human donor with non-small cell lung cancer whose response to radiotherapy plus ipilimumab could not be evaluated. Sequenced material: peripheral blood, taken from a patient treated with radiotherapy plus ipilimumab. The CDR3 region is CASSYGRDETQYF. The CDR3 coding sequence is TGTGCCAGCAGTTATGGGCGGGACGAGACCCAGTACTTC.